The 9 T cell receptor beta chains reported below all come from one sample, sequenced in a study of regulatory T cells in long-lasting Graves disease (dated by TCRdb to the early 2020s). The intended sense of this specimen's time point label: newly diagnosed GD, antithyroid drugs for less than 3 months. For both TCR sequencing and RNA sequencing, RNA was extracted from PBMCs in TRIzol. The library relied on multiplex PCR. Instrument on record: Illumina HiSeq 4000. To build TCR beta libraries, CDR3 regions were amplified by Arm-PCR using iRepertoire HTBI primers. In TCRdb, the public reads were trimmed at Q25 with fastp and aligned with MiXCR, with productive beta chains retained. Rows are unified per CDR3 protein, each entry keeping the most common DNA and genes. Across this sample there are about 500,000 distinct CDR3 sequences, with about a sixth seen only once. More than 10% of the sample is taken by the ten largest.

The same specimen was also included in a second study, on T cells in Graves' hyperthyroidism and ophthalmopathy.

Here the sequenced sample was peripheral blood mononuclear cells (PBMCs), taken at new diagnosis, from a patient treated with antithyroid drugs. The receptors were sampled from a man aged 40-50 years with Graves disease. Donor details come from another sample of the same person, matched by shared clones.

J is TRBJ2-7 and V is TRBV7-9; D is possibly TRBD2 (6 bases). The germline CDR1 and CDR2 sequences are SEHNR and FQNEAQ (reference sequence). This CDR3 comprises 14 residues. Trimming left V 0 bases short and J 6 bases short, with 12 bases between. The CDR3 protein is CASSLAGRLVEQYF. DNA for the CDR3: TGTGCCAGCAGCTTAGCCGGGAGATTAGTCGAGCAGTACTTC.

In the case of this clonotype: This may come from a read error, since a much larger clone is one base off. The genes are TRBV20-1 and TRBJ1-5; no reliable D call. The CDR3 runs to 15 residues. The germline V gene has CDR1 DFQATT and CDR2 SNEGSKA (reference sequence). CDR3 sequence: CSARDRPYSYQPQHF. In DNA form, the CDR3 reads TGCAGTGCTAGAGACAGACCATATAGCTATCAGCCCCAGCATTTT.

At least ten counts were recorded for this clonotype. The chain couples TRBV5-1 to TRBJ2-1, with D maybe TRBD2 (6 bases). There are 13 residues in the CDR3. Germline values: CDR1 SGHRS, CDR2 YFSETQ. The V and J ends lost 9 bases and 7 bases respectively, with 17 bases between them. CDR3 protein: CATAHGSTNEQFF. The CDR3 DNA is TGCGCCACCGCCCACGGGAGTACGAATGAGCAGTTCTTC.

This clonotype was observed a handful of times. A single base separates this from a much larger clone, so it may be a read error. This sequence joins TRBV2 and TRBJ2-5; D is perhaps TRBD2 (6 bases). The V and J ends lost 5 bases and 7 bases respectively, with 14 bases between them. Looked up from germline, CDR1 is SNHLY and CDR2 is FYNNEI. CDR3 length equals 13 residues. The CDR3 nucleotides read TGTGCCAGCAGTCGAGATTTGGGGGGGACCCAGTACTTC. This gives the protein CASSRDLGGTQYF. Supplemented by reference TRBV2 and TRBJ2-5, the full variable domain reads EPEVTQTPSHQVTQMGQEVILRCVPISNHLYFYWYRQILGQKVEFLVSFYNNEISEKSEIFDDQFSVERPDGSNFTLKIRSTKLEDSAMYFCASSRDLGGTQYFGPGTRLLVL.

This clonotype was observed a few times. V is TRBV20-1 and J is TRBJ2-7; D gene ambiguous. CDR1 DFQATT and CDR2 SNEGSKA come from the germline V gene (reference sequence). Deletions cut 6 bases from V and 3 bases from J, with 15 bases between. The CDR3 contains 13 residues. CDR3 amino acids: CSASEHLGYEQYF. Here the CDR3 DNA reads TGCAGTGCCAGCGAGCATCTTGGCTACGAGCAGTACTTC.

This clonotype was recorded many times. CDR3 sequence: CASSSWQGSYNEQFF. The CDR3 region has the DNA TGTGCCAGCAGCTCATGGCAGGGCTCCTACAATGAGCAGTTCTTC. V gene TRBV7-9 combines with J gene TRBJ2-1, with D possibly TRBD1 on 5 matching bases. CDR1 SEHNR and CDR2 FQNEAQ come from the germline V gene (reference sequence). Trimming removed 4 bases at V and 0 bases at J, with 10 bases between. The CDR3 has 15 amino acids. Complete variable domain (other parts from reference TRBV7-9 and TRBJ2-1): DTGVSQNPRHKITKRGQNVTFRCDPISEHNRLYWYRQTLGQGPEFLTYFQNEAQLEKSRLLSDRFSAERPKGSFSTLEIQRTEQGDSAMYLCASSSWQGSYNEQFFGPGTRLTVL.

As concerns this clonotype: An end of the junction does not agree with germline; a read error may underlie this. J is TRBJ2-2 and V is TRBV6-9; perhaps TRBD1 as D (5 bases). The CDR3 totals 12 residues. CDR1 and CDR2 from the germline V gene are MNHGY and SVAAGI. In DNA form, the CDR3 reads TGTGCCACCAGTTTCAGGGACGGGGAGCTGTTTTTT. It is translated as CATSFRDGELFF.

There are many counts of this clonotype. This rearrangement joins TRBV2 to TRBJ2-7, with TRBD2 as a possible D gene (8 bases). This CDR3 is built from 22 residues. Trimming took off 3 bases at V and 4 bases at J, with 37 bases between the two ends. Germline CDR1 reads SNHLY; CDR2 reads FYNNEI. The CDR3 DNA follows: TGTGCCAGCAGTGATCAAAGGACAGGAAGTCATGGGGGGACTAGTACCCCATACGAGCAGTACTTC. It yields the protein CASSDQRTGSHGGTSTPYEQYF.

CDR3 in amino acids: CASRPLPTGTSGRAYYNEQFF. CDR3 DNA sequence: TGTGCCAGCAGACCACTCCCGACCGGGACTAGCGGGAGGGCCTACTACAATGAGCAGTTCTTC. This chain links TRBV6-1 with TRBJ2-1; 16 bases map to TRBD2. This CDR3 comprises 21 residues. J was trimmed by 3 bases and V by 6 bases; bases with no gene match: 17. Per the germline V gene, CDR1 is MNHNS and CDR2 is SASEGT.